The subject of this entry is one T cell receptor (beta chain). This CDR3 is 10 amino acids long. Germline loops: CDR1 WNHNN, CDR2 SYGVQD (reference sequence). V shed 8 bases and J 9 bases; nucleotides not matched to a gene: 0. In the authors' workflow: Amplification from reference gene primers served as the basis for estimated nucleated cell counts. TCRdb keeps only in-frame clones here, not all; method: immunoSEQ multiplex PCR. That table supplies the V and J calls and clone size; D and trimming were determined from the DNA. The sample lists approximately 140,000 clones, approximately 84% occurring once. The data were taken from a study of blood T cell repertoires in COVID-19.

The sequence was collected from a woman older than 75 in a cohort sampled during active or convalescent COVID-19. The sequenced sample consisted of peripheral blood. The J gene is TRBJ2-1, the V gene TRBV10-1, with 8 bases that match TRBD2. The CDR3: CASAGGEQFF. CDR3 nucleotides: TGCGCCAGCGCGGGGGGTGAGCAGTTCTTC.